Listed below are T cell receptor beta chains from one sample, sequenced in a study of blood T cell repertoires in COVID-19. Here immunoSEQ multiplex PCR was the method, and the copy in TCRdb shows in-frame clones only, minus some. The table has 58,000 or so clones, about 79% seen once; the top ten hold approximately 4.9%. Sequenced sample: peripheral blood. The receptors were sampled from a human donor in a cohort sampled during active COVID-19. The CDR3 runs from the conserved cysteine through the conserved F or W. The order of the fields is clone size, V gene, J gene, D gene, CDR3 protein, CDR3 DNA. D genes are given only for firm matches. The size of a clone is reported for some rows only, either as once, few or many, or as a class for expanded clones.

clone size: .
V gene: TRBV6-5
J gene: TRBJ2-7
D gene: .
CDR3 protein: CASSLKQGPYEQYF
CDR3 DNA: TGTGCCAGCAGCTTAAAACAGGGCCCCTACGAGCAGTACTTC

clone size: .
V gene: TRBV10-1
J gene: TRBJ2-7
D gene: .
CDR3 protein: CASSRDTLGEQYF
CDR3 DNA: TGCGCCAGCAGCCGGGACACTCTAGGCGAGCAGTACTTC

clone size: .
V gene: TRBV18
J gene: TRBJ2-7
D gene: .
CDR3 protein: CASSLQSYEQYF
CDR3 DNA: TGTGCCAGCTCACTACAGTCCTACGAGCAGTACTTC

clone size: .
V gene: TRBV6-5
J gene: TRBJ2-1
D gene: TRBD2
CDR3 protein: CASRYVLAGGHEQFF
CDR3 DNA: TGTGCCAGCAGATACGTGCTAGCGGGGGGACATGAGCAGTTCTTC

clone size: .
V gene: TRBV11-2
J gene: TRBJ1-6
D gene: .
CDR3 protein: CASNLGRGDSPLHF
CDR3 DNA: TGTGCCAGCAACCTTGGGAGGGGGGATTCACCCCTCCACTTT

clone size: .
V gene: TRBV7-2
J gene: TRBJ2-7
D gene: TRBD2
CDR3 protein: CASSLEVAGGPHEQYF
CDR3 DNA: TGTGCCAGCAGCTTAGAGGTAGCGGGAGGGCCCCACGAGCAGTACTTC

clone size: .
V gene: TRBV2
J gene: TRBJ1-5
D gene: .
CDR3 protein: CASSAGVMTYSNQPQHF
CDR3 DNA: TGTGCCAGCAGTGCGGGGGTTATGACGTATAGCAATCAGCCCCAGCATTTT

clone size: .
V gene: TRBV11-2
J gene: TRBJ1-2
D gene: .
CDR3 protein: CASSLDKGAYGYTF
CDR3 DNA: TGTGCCAGCAGCTTAGATAAAGGGGCCTATGGCTACACCTTC

clone size: once
V gene: TRBV11-3
J gene: TRBJ2-3
D gene: TRBD2
CDR3 protein: CASSLSGDSTDTQYF
CDR3 DNA: TGTGCCAGCAGTCTTAGCGGGGATAGCACAGATACGCAGTATTTT

clone size: .
V gene: TRBV4-1
J gene: TRBJ1-1
D gene: .
CDR3 protein: CASSYSGKLRPEAFF
CDR3 DNA: TGCGCCAGCAGCTACTCCGGGAAGTTGAGGCCTGAAGCTTTCTTT

clone size: .
V gene: TRBV4-3
J gene: TRBJ2-1
D gene: TRBD1
CDR3 protein: CASSQDWDREVDEQFF
CDR3 DNA: TGCGCCAGCAGCCAAGATTGGGACAGGGAGGTGGATGAGCAGTTCTTC

clone size: .
V gene: TRBV9
J gene: TRBJ2-1
D gene: TRBD2
CDR3 protein: CASSTILAGGYNEQFF
CDR3 DNA: TGTGCCAGCAGCACCATACTAGCGGGGGGCTACAATGAGCAGTTCTTC

clone size: .
V gene: TRBV7-2
J gene: TRBJ2-7
D gene: .
CDR3 protein: CASSSRRLGSYEQYF
CDR3 DNA: TGTGCCAGCAGCTCCCGACGACTGGGCTCCTACGAGCAGTACTTC

clone size: once
V gene: TRBV19
J gene: TRBJ2-7
D gene: TRBD1
CDR3 protein: CASSVSRDSYEQYF
CDR3 DNA: TGTGCCAGTAGTGTGTCCCGGGACAGCTACGAGCAGTACTTC

clone size: .
V gene: TRBV20-1
J gene: TRBJ1-6
D gene: .
CDR3 protein: CSASSGYNSPLHF
CDR3 DNA: TGCAGTGCTAGTTCGGGTTATAATTCACCCCTCCACTTT

clone size: .
V gene: TRBV14
J gene: TRBJ2-7
D gene: .
CDR3 protein: CASSHTGSAEQYF
CDR3 DNA: TGTGCCAGCAGCCACACAGGGAGTGCCGAGCAGTACTTC

clone size: .
V gene: TRBV21-1
J gene: TRBJ2-7
D gene: .
CDR3 protein: CASSRPADRDSYEQYF
CDR3 DNA: TGTGCCAGCAGCCGCCCAGCGGACAGGGATTCCTACGAGCAGTACTTC

clone size: few
V gene: TRBV10-1
J gene: TRBJ1-5
D gene: .
CDR3 protein: CASGNSNQPQHF
CDR3 DNA: TGCGCCAGCGGCAATAGCAATCAGCCCCAGCATTTT

clone size: .
V gene: TRBV15
J gene: TRBJ2-7
D gene: TRBD1
CDR3 protein: CATSTSGTGSREQYF
CDR3 DNA: TGTGCCACCAGCACTTCCGGGACAGGGTCACGCGAGCAGTACTTC

clone size: .
V gene: TRBV4-3
J gene: TRBJ1-1
D gene: .
CDR3 protein: CASSQDRGGNTEAFF
CDR3 DNA: TGCGCCAGCAGCCAGGACCGGGGGGGAAACACTGAAGCTTTCTTT

clone size: .
V gene: TRBV9
J gene: TRBJ2-7
D gene: TRBD2
CDR3 protein: CASSVSSGYEQYF
CDR3 DNA: TGTGCCAGCAGCGTTTCTAGCGGCTACGAGCAGTACTTC

clone size: once
V gene: TRBV11-2
J gene: TRBJ1-1
D gene: .
CDR3 protein: CASSPLTEAFF
CDR3 DNA: TGTGCCAGCAGCCCCCTCACTGAAGCTTTCTTT

clone size: .
V gene: TRBV9
J gene: TRBJ1-2
D gene: TRBD1
CDR3 protein: CASSVGQGYGYTF
CDR3 DNA: TGTGCCAGCAGCGTAGGACAGGGGTATGGCTACACCTTC

clone size: .
V gene: TRBV18
J gene: TRBJ1-2
D gene: TRBD1
CDR3 protein: CASVGGAGYGYTF
CDR3 DNA: TGTGCCAGCGTAGGGGGCGCAGGCTATGGCTACACCTTC

clone size: .
V gene: TRBV5-4
J gene: TRBJ2-7
D gene: TRBD2
CDR3 protein: CASSPTSGSSYEQYF
CDR3 DNA: TGTGCCAGCAGCCCAACTAGCGGGAGCTCCTACGAGCAGTACTTC

clone size: .
V gene: TRBV28
J gene: TRBJ2-7
D gene: TRBD1
CDR3 protein: CASTLRTGGPYEQYF
CDR3 DNA: TGTGCCAGCACCCTCCGGACAGGTGGTCCCTACGAGCAGTACTTC

clone size: .
V gene: TRBV4-1
J gene: TRBJ2-7
D gene: TRBD2
CDR3 protein: CASSQTSGGAYEQYF
CDR3 DNA: TGCGCCAGCAGCCAGACTAGCGGGGGGGCCTACGAGCAGTACTTC

clone size: .
V gene: TRBV9
J gene: TRBJ2-7
D gene: .
CDR3 protein: CASSKRTLPYEQYF
CDR3 DNA: TGTGCCAGCAGCAAACGGACACTTCCCTACGAGCAGTACTTC

clone size: .
V gene: TRBV14
J gene: TRBJ1-2
D gene: .
CDR3 protein: CASSQPQGYGYTF
CDR3 DNA: TGTGCCAGCAGCCAGCCCCAGGGCTATGGCTACACCTTC

clone size: .
V gene: TRBV19
J gene: TRBJ2-7
D gene: .
CDR3 protein: CASSSDRNYEQYF
CDR3 DNA: TGTGCCAGTAGTTCCGACAGGAACTACGAGCAGTACTTC

clone size: few
V gene: TRBV18
J gene: TRBJ2-2
D gene: TRBD1
CDR3 protein: CASSSGQYNGELFF
CDR3 DNA: TGTGCCAGCTCATCGGGACAGTACAACGGGGAGCTGTTTTTT

clone size: .
V gene: TRBV7-9
J gene: TRBJ1-2
D gene: TRBD1
CDR3 protein: CASSLIHRGTYGYTF
CDR3 DNA: TGTGCCAGCAGCTTAATCCACAGGGGGACGTATGGCTACACCTTC

clone size: few
V gene: TRBV5-6
J gene: TRBJ2-7
D gene: TRBD2
CDR3 protein: CASSPVRGLPTYEQYF
CDR3 DNA: TGTGCCAGCAGCCCGGTAAGGGGACTACCAACCTACGAGCAGTACTTC

clone size: .
V gene: TRBV3-1/TRBV3-2
J gene: TRBJ2-3
D gene: TRBD1
CDR3 protein: CASSLGTGTSTDTQYF
CDR3 DNA: TGTGCCAGCAGCCTCGGGACAGGAACAAGCACAGATACGCAGTATTTT

clone size: .
V gene: TRBV4-3
J gene: TRBJ2-7
D gene: TRBD1
CDR3 protein: CASSQDVGTGSVEQYF
CDR3 DNA: TGCGCCAGCAGCCAAGACGTCGGGACAGGGTCGGTGGAGCAGTACTTC

clone size: few
V gene: TRBV3-1/TRBV3-2
J gene: TRBJ1-6
D gene: .
CDR3 protein: CASSQGLGGLNSPLHF
CDR3 DNA: TGTGCCAGCAGCCAAGGGCTGGGGGGTCTTAATTCACCCCTCCACTTT

clone size: .
V gene: TRBV5-6
J gene: TRBJ2-3
D gene: TRBD2
CDR3 protein: CASTISGDTDTQYF
CDR3 DNA: TGTGCCAGCACCATTAGCGGGGATACAGATACGCAGTATTTT

clone size: .
V gene: TRBV12-3/TRBV12-4
J gene: TRBJ2-7
D gene: .
CDR3 protein: CASSLGPSYEQYF
CDR3 DNA: TGTGCCAGCAGTTTGGGGCCCTCCTACGAGCAGTACTTC

clone size: .
V gene: TRBV3-1/TRBV3-2
J gene: TRBJ2-1
D gene: .
CDR3 protein: CASSQRDNEQFF
CDR3 DNA: TGTGCCAGCAGCCAGCGGGACAATGAGCAGTTCTTC

clone size: .
V gene: TRBV27
J gene: TRBJ1-2
D gene: .
CDR3 protein: CASSFGRGYGYTF
CDR3 DNA: TGTGCCAGCAGTTTTGGTAGGGGATATGGCTACACCTTC

clone size: once
V gene: TRBV4-3
J gene: TRBJ2-1
D gene: TRBD1
CDR3 protein: CASSQTDRGSYNEQFF
CDR3 DNA: TGCGCCAGCAGCCAGACGGACAGGGGGTCCTACAATGAGCAGTTCTTC

clone size: .
V gene: TRBV10-2
J gene: TRBJ1-5
D gene: .
CDR3 protein: CASSETGGGQQPQHF
CDR3 DNA: TGCGCCAGCAGTGAGACCGGAGGAGGGCAACAGCCCCAGCATTTT

clone size: .
V gene: TRBV6-5
J gene: TRBJ2-7
D gene: .
CDR3 protein: CASRRSGMDEQYF
CDR3 DNA: TGTGCCAGCCGCAGGTCAGGGATGGACGAGCAGTACTTC

clone size: few
V gene: TRBV2
J gene: TRBJ2-7
D gene: .
CDR3 protein: CASSEQGSSYEQYF
CDR3 DNA: TGTGCCAGCAGTGAACAGGGGAGCTCCTACGAGCAGTACTTC

clone size: .
V gene: TRBV11-2
J gene: TRBJ1-3
D gene: TRBD1
CDR3 protein: CASSPTTGASGNTIYF
CDR3 DNA: TGTGCCAGCAGCCCAACGACAGGGGCATCTGGAAACACCATATATTTT

clone size: .
V gene: TRBV21-1
J gene: TRBJ1-4
D gene: .
CDR3 protein: CASSKRSLRGKLFF
CDR3 DNA: TGTGCCAGCAGCAAGAGATCCCTAAGGGGAAAACTGTTTTTT

clone size: .
V gene: TRBV3-1/TRBV3-2
J gene: TRBJ2-5
D gene: TRBD2
CDR3 protein: CASSQDLAGFSETQYF
CDR3 DNA: TGTGCCAGCAGCCAAGATCTAGCGGGGTTTTCGGAGACCCAGTACTTC

clone size: few
V gene: TRBV11-2
J gene: TRBJ1-1
D gene: .
CDR3 protein: CASSLVTGRTTEAFF
CDR3 DNA: TGTGCCAGCAGCTTAGTGACCGGGAGGACCACTGAAGCTTTCTTT

clone size: .
V gene: TRBV11-2
J gene: TRBJ1-1
D gene: TRBD1
CDR3 protein: CASSSPQGAGRAEAFF
CDR3 DNA: TGTGCCAGCAGCTCTCCACAGGGGGCAGGTAGAGCTGAAGCTTTCTTT

clone size: .
V gene: TRBV10-3
J gene: TRBJ1-2
D gene: TRBD1
CDR3 protein: CATRTGNYGYTF
CDR3 DNA: TGTGCCACCCGGACAGGGAACTATGGCTACACCTTC

clone size: few
V gene: TRBV5-1
J gene: TRBJ2-1
D gene: .
CDR3 protein: CASREYNEQFF
CDR3 DNA: TGCGCCAGCCGGGAATACAATGAGCAGTTCTTC

clone size: .
V gene: TRBV2
J gene: TRBJ1-1
D gene: TRBD1
CDR3 protein: CASRGQGAREAFF
CDR3 DNA: TGTGCCAGCAGGGGACAGGGGGCGCGGGAAGCTTTCTTT

clone size: .
V gene: TRBV6-4
J gene: TRBJ2-7
D gene: .
CDR3 protein: CASSDSEGREQYF
CDR3 DNA: TGTGCCAGCAGTGACTCGGAGGGTAGGGAGCAGTACTTC

clone size: .
V gene: TRBV28
J gene: TRBJ1-2
D gene: .
CDR3 protein: CASRYNPGLSSGYTF
CDR3 DNA: TGTGCCAGCAGGTATAATCCGGGACTAAGCAGTGGCTACACCTTC

clone size: once
V gene: TRBV7-9
J gene: TRBJ1-2
D gene: TRBD1
CDR3 protein: CASSLFGGQVGYGYTF
CDR3 DNA: TGTGCCAGCAGCTTATTTGGGGGACAGGTGGGGTATGGCTACACCTTC

clone size: few
V gene: TRBV7-8
J gene: TRBJ2-7
D gene: TRBD1
CDR3 protein: CASSPEQGYEQYF
CDR3 DNA: TGTGCCAGCAGCCCTGAACAGGGGTACGAGCAGTACTTC

clone size: .
V gene: TRBV11-2
J gene: TRBJ2-7
D gene: .
CDR3 protein: CASSFGGTFYEQYF
CDR3 DNA: TGTGCCAGCAGCTTTGGCGGTACCTTCTACGAGCAGTACTTC

clone size: .
V gene: TRBV18
J gene: TRBJ2-6
D gene: .
CDR3 protein: CASWGGAGRSGANVLTF
CDR3 DNA: TGTGCCAGCTGGGGCGGGGCAGGCCGATCTGGGGCCAACGTCCTGACTTTC

clone size: .
V gene: TRBV27
J gene: TRBJ2-7
D gene: TRBD1
CDR3 protein: CASSLSPGGPYEQYF
CDR3 DNA: TGTGCCAGCAGTTTATCCCCAGGGGGCCCCTACGAGCAGTACTTC

clone size: .
V gene: TRBV27
J gene: TRBJ2-7
D gene: TRBD1
CDR3 protein: CASSWRDRAYEQYF
CDR3 DNA: TGTGCCAGCAGTTGGCGGGACAGGGCCTACGAGCAGTACTTC